These T cell receptor beta chains were read from a single sample in a study of response to subunit inactivated influenza vaccine. Via MiXCR, TCRdb re-called the RT-PCR reads, giving one row per CDR3 protein. The sample lists about 520,000 distinct CDR3 sequences; about 7.2% were seen once. The source material was PBMCs from blood, sampled around 2 years after vaccination. The receptors shown here come from a man in his fifties or sixties who received an inactivated influenza vaccine. The CDR3 runs from the conserved cysteine through the conserved F or W. D genes are given only for firm matches. Expanded clones are given a class, and other clones once, few, many or no size at all.

clone_size,d_call,v_call,j_call,cdr3_aa,cdr3_nt
many,TRBD2,TRBV7-8,TRBJ2-3,CASSLSYGTSGRQSTDTQYF,TGTGCCAGCAGCTTATCTTACGGGACTAGCGGGAGACAGAGCACAGATACGCAGTATTTT
many,NA,TRBV7-9,TRBJ2-3,CASSLSVTDTQYF,TGTGCCAGCAGCTTATCGGTCACAGATACGCAGTATTTT
few,NA,TRBV4-3,TRBJ2-6,CASSQDYGSGANVLTF,TGCGCCAGCAGCCAAGATTACGGGTCTGGGGCCAACGTCCTGACTTTC
NA,TRBD1,TRBV3-1,TRBJ2-5,CASSHFGQGDSQETQYF,TGTGCCAGCAGCCACTTCGGACAGGGCGACTCTCAAGAGACCCAGTACTTC
NA,TRBD1,TRBV28,TRBJ2-7,CASSADRVRYEQYF,TGTGCCAGCAGTGCGGACAGGGTACGCTACGAGCAGTACTTC
NA,NA,TRBV29-1,TRBJ2-7,CSVGSGIHEQYF,TGCAGCGTTGGGTCAGGGATACACGAGCAGTACTTC
NA,NA,TRBV4-2,TRBJ1-5,CASSQDWGRLGQPQHF,TGTGCCAGCAGCCAAGATTGGGGAAGGTTGGGTCAGCCCCAGCATTTT
few,TRBD2,TRBV29-1,TRBJ2-3,CSLAGDRTDTQYF,TGCAGCTTAGCGGGAGACCGTACAGATACGCAGTATTTT
few,NA,TRBV7-9,TRBJ2-7,CASSLVERDEQYF,TGTGCCAGCAGCTTAGTTGAGCGGGACGAGCAGTACTTC
many,NA,TRBV5-6,TRBJ2-7,CASSLGGGSSYEQYF,TGTGCCAGCAGCCTAGGAGGTGGGTCATCTTACGAGCAGTACTTC
NA,NA,TRBV4-1,TRBJ1-5,CASRWGINSNQPQHF,TGCGCCAGCAGATGGGGGATAAATAGCAATCAGCCCCAGCATTTT
few,NA,TRBV7-9,TRBJ2-5,CASSLGRAQQETQYF,TGTGCCAGCAGCTTAGGCAGGGCCCAACAAGAGACCCAGTACTTC
few,NA,TRBV7-9,TRBJ1-2,CASSSTYGYTF,TGTGCCAGCAGCTCAACCTATGGCTACACCTTC
few,NA,TRBV19,TRBJ1-5,CASSMGVYQPQHF,TGTGCCAGTAGTATGGGGGTATATCAGCCCCAGCATTTT
many,NA,TRBV29-1,TRBJ2-1,CSVEGETSYNEQFF,TGCAGCGTTGAAGGGGAAACTTCATACAATGAGCAGTTCTTC
NA,TRBD2,TRBV29-1,TRBJ2-1,CSVAAGGRNNEQFF,TGCAGCGTTGCGGCGGGAGGACGAAACAATGAGCAGTTCTTC
many,NA,TRBV12-3/TRBV12-4,TRBJ1-3,CASIRGISGNTIYF,TGTGCCAGCATCAGGGGTATTAGTGGAAACACCATATATTTT
many,TRBD2,TRBV5-5,TRBJ2-2,CASSLVAGGSTGELFF,TGTGCCAGCAGCTTGGTTGCGGGGGGGAGCACCGGGGAGCTGTTTTTT
few,NA,TRBV12-3/TRBV12-4,TRBJ2-6,CASSLDPTAGANVLTF,TGTGCCAGCAGTTTAGATCCTACGGCGGGGGCCAACGTCCTGACTTTC
many,NA,TRBV12-3/TRBV12-4,TRBJ1-3,CASRLRRNTIYF,TGTGCCAGCCGCTTACGCCGAAACACCATATATTTT
few,TRBD2,TRBV11-2,TRBJ2-3,CASSLELGSGGTDTQYF,TGTGCCAGCAGCTTAGAACTGGGGAGCGGGGGCACAGATACGCAGTATTTT
many,NA,TRBV5-1,TRBJ1-6,CASSLSQGPNSPLHF,TGCGCCAGCAGCTTATCGCAGGGTCCTAATTCACCCCTCCACTTT